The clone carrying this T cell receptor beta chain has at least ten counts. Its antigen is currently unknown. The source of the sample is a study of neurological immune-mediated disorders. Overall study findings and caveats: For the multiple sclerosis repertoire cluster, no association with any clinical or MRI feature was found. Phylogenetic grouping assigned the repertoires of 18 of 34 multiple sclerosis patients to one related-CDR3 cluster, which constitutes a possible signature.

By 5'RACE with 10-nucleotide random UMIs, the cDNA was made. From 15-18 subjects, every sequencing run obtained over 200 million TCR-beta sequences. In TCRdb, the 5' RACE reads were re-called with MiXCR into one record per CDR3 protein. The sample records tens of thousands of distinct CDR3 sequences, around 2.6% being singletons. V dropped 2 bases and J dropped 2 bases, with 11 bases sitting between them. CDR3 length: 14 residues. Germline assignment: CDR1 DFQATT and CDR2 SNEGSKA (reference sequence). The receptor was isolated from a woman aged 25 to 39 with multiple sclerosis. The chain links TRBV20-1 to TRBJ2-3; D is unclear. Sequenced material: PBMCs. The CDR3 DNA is TGCAGTGCTAGATTCACTACCTACACAGATACGCAGTATTTT. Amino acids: CSARFTTYTDTQYF.